This is a list of T cell receptor beta chains from one sample in a study of radiotherapy plus CTLA-4 blockade in lung cancer. TCRdb's copy holds only in-frame clones and misses some; the assay was immunoSEQ multiplex PCR. The profile shows about 38,000 clones, 70% to 80% of them singletons. Specimen: peripheral blood, collected from a patient treated with radiotherapy plus ipilimumab. The source is a human donor with non-small cell lung cancer who had stable disease on radiotherapy plus ipilimumab. Both conserved end residues are part of each CDR3. D genes are given only for firm matches. Clone size is given for some rows only: seen once, a few or many times, or a class if the clone is expanded.

TRBJ1-2 NA NA TRBV19 TGTGCCAGCGCCGGGACAAGGTGGGTAGACTATGGCTACACCTTC CASAGTRWVDYGYTF
TRBJ2-1 NA TRBD1 TRBV5-6 TGTGCCAGCAGCCGGGACAGGGGGCAGGGGAATGAGCAGTTCTTC CASSRDRGQGNEQFF
TRBJ1-1 few TRBD1 TRBV5-1 TGCGCCAGCAGCTTGGAAGAACAGGGGGCGCGGGCCGCTATGAACACTGAAGCTTTCTTT CASSLEEQGARAAMNTEAFF
TRBJ1-2 NA NA TRBV18 TGTGCCAGCTCACTAAGGTCTGCTGGCTACACCTTC CASSLRSAGYTF
TRBJ1-1 NA NA TRBV14 TGTGCCAGCAGCCAAGGGCATTTGGCCATGAACACTGAAGCTTTCTTT CASSQGHLAMNTEAFF
TRBJ1-1 NA TRBD1 TRBV30 TGTGCCTGGAAAAGGGGACAGGAGAAGTACGGTTTCTTT CAWKRGQEKYGFF
TRBJ2-1 NA TRBD2 TRBV11-2 TGTGCCAGCAGAAAGCCCGGGACTAGCGGGGTTTCGGGTAGAAATGAGCAGTTCTTC CASRKPGTSGVSGRNEQFF
TRBJ1-2 NA NA TRBV30 TGTGCCTGGAGTGCAGGGGCGGGACGGGGCTACACCTTC CAWSAGAGRGYTF
TRBJ1-5 NA TRBD1 TRBV6-1 TGTGCCAGCACCTTAGACAGGGTTGGTACTCAGCCCCAGCATTTT CASTLDRVGTQPQHF
TRBJ1-2 once NA TRBV5-5 TGTGCCAGCAGTTCGCTAGGGGACTATGGCTACACCTTC CASSSLGDYGYTF
TRBJ1-2 NA NA TRBV19 TGTGCCAGTAGTATTTCTCTCGGGGCGAACTATGGCTACACCTTC CASSISLGANYGYTF
TRBJ2-5 NA NA TRBV6-1 TGTGCCAGCATGAGAGGCCCGTATGAGACCCAGTACTTC CASMRGPYETQYF
TRBJ2-5 NA NA TRBV7-2 TGTGCCAGCAGCTTAGCGGGGGGTGGGGCCCAGTACTTC CASSLAGGGAQYF
TRBJ2-5 NA TRBD1 TRBV5-5 TGTGCCAGCAGCTGGGGTAAGACGGGGACAGTGAAAGAGACCCAGTACTTC CASSWGKTGTVKETQYF